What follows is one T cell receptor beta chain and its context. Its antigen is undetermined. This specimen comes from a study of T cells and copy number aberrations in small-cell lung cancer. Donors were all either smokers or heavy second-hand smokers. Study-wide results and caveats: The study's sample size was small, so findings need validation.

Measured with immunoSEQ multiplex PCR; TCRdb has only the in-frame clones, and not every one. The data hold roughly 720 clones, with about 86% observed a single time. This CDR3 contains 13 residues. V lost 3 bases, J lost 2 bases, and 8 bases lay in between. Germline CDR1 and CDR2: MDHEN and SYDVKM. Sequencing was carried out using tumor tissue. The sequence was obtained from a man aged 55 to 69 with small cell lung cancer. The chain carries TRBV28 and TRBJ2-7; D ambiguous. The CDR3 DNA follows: TGTGCCAGCAGTTTCACTTCGCCCTACGAGCAGTACTTC. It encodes CASSFTSPYEQYF.